One and the same sample provided the 9 T cell receptor beta chains below, sequenced in a study of T cells in localized non-small cell lung cancer. Here immunoSEQ multiplex PCR was the method, and the copy in TCRdb shows in-frame clones only, minus some. The data hold about 35,000 clones, with 82% observed a single time. The material sequenced was peripheral blood, taken before any cancer treatment. Receptors originate from a male donor aged 60 or older with stage III squamous cell lung carcinoma.

The chain is built from TRBV12-5 and TRBJ2-1; TRBD2 aligns across 9 bases. The J segment lost 7 bases and the V segment lost 1 base, leaving 5 bases of the junction unmatched. Germline CDR1 is LGHNT and CDR2 is FRNRAP. The CDR3 is 15 amino acids. The CDR3 region is CASGLGGLAQNEQFF. In DNA form, the CDR3 reads TGTGCTAGTGGTTTGGGGGGACTAGCCCAGAATGAGCAGTTCTTC.

This sequence joins TRBV10-3 and TRBJ2-1; D is possibly TRBD1 (7 bases). This CDR3 spans 15 amino acids. The ends were cut back, 10 bases at V and 7 bases at J, with 23 bases in the middle. Germline lookup yields CDR1 ENHRY and CDR2 SYGVKD. The chain's CDR3 is CATLDAGGGENEQFF. DNA for the CDR3: TGTGCCACCCTGGATGCAGGGGGAGGTGAGAATGAGCAGTTCTTC.

This clone was counted a few times. The rearrangement uses TRBV2 and TRBJ2-5; 12 bases line up with TRBD2. The length of the CDR3 is 15 residues. With 6 bases clipped from V and 5 bases from J, the junction kept 7 bases outside the gene matches. Germline CDR1 is SNHLY and CDR2 is FYNNEI. CDR3: CASRVRTSGIETQYF. The DNA for the CDR3 is TGTGCCAGCAGGGTTAGGACTAGCGGGATCGAGACCCAGTACTTC.

This chain links TRBV4-1 with TRBJ2-7; tentative D call: TRBD1 (6 bases). Trimming took 0 bases from V and 3 from J, leaving 15 bases between them. The CDR3 loop spans 16 amino acids. Germline CDR1 MGHRA, CDR2 YSYEKL. Here the CDR3 reads CASSQDRAGQNYEQYF. CDR3 DNA: TGCGCCAGCAGCCAAGATAGGGCCGGACAGAACTACGAGCAGTACTTC.

The CDR3 coding sequence is TGTGCCAGCAGCGCGACTAGCGGGGGGCACTCCTACAATGAGCAGTTCTTC. Its protein product is CASSATSGGHSYNEQFF. The chain employs TRBV9 and TRBJ2-1; 13 nucleotides agree with TRBD2. The CDR3 sequence is 17 residues long. Losses at the gene ends were 3 bases for V and 0 bases for J; bases not matched to a gene: 3. Germline CDR1 is SGDLS and CDR2 is YYNGEE.

This chain connects TRBV2 to TRBJ1-5, with 11 bases matching TRBD1. The CDR3 is 18 amino acids. The V gene end was trimmed by 6 bases and the J gene end by 0 bases; junction bases not matched to a gene: 10. Germline V gene sequence: CDR1 SNHLY, CDR2 FYNNEI. The CDR3 DNA is TGTGCCAGCAGGGGGACAGGGGGTAAGACTTATAGCAATCAGCCCCAGCATTTT. Its protein is CASRGTGGKTYSNQPQHF. Complete variable domain (other parts from reference TRBV2 and TRBJ1-5): EPEVTQTPSHQVTQMGQEVILRCVPISNHLYFYWYRQILGQKVEFLVSFYNNEISEKSEIFDDQFSVERPDGSNFTLKIRSTKLEDSAMYFCASRGTGGKTYSNQPQHFGDGTRLSIL.

The CDR3 nucleotides are TGCGCCAGCAGCTTTTCTAGCGGGGAAGTTATGTACAATGAGCAGTTCTTC. It yields the protein CASSFSSGEVMYNEQFF. The chain joins TRBV5-1 to TRBJ2-1; the match to TRBD2 covers 9 bases. V lost 2 bases to trimming and J lost 4 bases; unmatched junction nucleotides: 10. CDR1 is SGHRS, CDR2 YFSETQ, per germline. The CDR3 is 17 residues long.

The chain has TRBV6-5 and TRBJ2-7, with 7 bases identical to TRBD2. Losses at the gene ends were 4 bases for V and 3 bases for J; bases not matched to a gene: 12. The CDR3 is 16 amino acids. Germline assignment: CDR1 MNHEY and CDR2 SVGAGI. DNA of the CDR3: TGTGCCAGCAGTTCCCGGGGGGAGCCCCCCTTCTACGAGCAGTACTTC. Encoded protein: CASSSRGEPPFYEQYF.

The genes are TRBV7-3 and TRBJ1-1; 9 bases fit TRBD1. The V gene end was trimmed by 4 bases and the J gene end by 4 bases; junction bases not matched to a gene: 4. Germline CDR1 and CDR2: SGHTA and FQGTGA. The CDR3 sequence is 14 residues long. The CDR3 DNA is TGTGCCAGCAGCTCCGGGACAGGGAGCACTGAAGCTTTCTTT. Its translation: CASSSGTGSTEAFF. Together with reference TRBV7-3 and TRBJ1-1, the CDR3 gives the full variable domain: GAGVSQTPSNKVTEKGKYVELRCDPISGHTALYWYRQSLGQGPEFLIYFQGTGAADDSGLPNDRFFAVRPEGSVSTLKIQRTERGDSAVYLCASSSGTGSTEAFFGQGTRLTVV.